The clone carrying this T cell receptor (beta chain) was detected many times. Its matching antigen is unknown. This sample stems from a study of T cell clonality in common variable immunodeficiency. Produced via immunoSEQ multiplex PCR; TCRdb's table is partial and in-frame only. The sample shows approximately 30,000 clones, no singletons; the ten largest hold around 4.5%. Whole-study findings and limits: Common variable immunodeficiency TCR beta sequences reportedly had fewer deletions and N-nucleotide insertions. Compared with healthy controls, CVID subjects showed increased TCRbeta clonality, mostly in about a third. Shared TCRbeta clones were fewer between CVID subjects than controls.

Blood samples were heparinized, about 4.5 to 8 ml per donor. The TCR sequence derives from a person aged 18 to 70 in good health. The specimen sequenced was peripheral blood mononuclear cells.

The CDR3 bases that were read are TGCAGTGCTAGTTCTGGCAGGGGTGGAGGC. It yields the protein CSASSGRGGG. The full CDR3 protein reads CSASSGRGGGYTF. This sequence joins TRBV20-1 and TRBJ1-2; tentative D call: TRBD1 (6 bases). The read terminates 3 residues before the CDR3 end, so the remaining end is supplied by the germline J gene. Germline assignment: CDR1 DFQATT and CDR2 SNEGSKA (reference sequence). CDR3 length: 13 amino acids.